These T cell receptor beta chains were read from a single sample in a study of cytomegalovirus exposure and HLA in healthy donors. Libraries were prepared by immunoSEQ multiplex PCR; TCRdb keeps only in-frame clonotypes and omits some of them. The table has roughly 140,000 clones, almost 80% seen once. Sequenced input: PBMCs. All receptors derive from a male donor in good health and CMV-seronegative. Both conserved end residues are part of each CDR3. Fields, in order: D gene, V gene, clone size, CDR3 length, J gene, CDR3 protein, CDR3 DNA. D genes are given only for firm matches. Size tells how often a clone was seen (once, few, many) or the class of an expanded clone, and some rows leave it out.

d_call: -
v_call: TRBV29-1
clone_size: -
cdr3_length: 11
j_call: TRBJ1-2
cdr3_aa: CSVGVVYGYTF
cdr3_nt: TGCAGCGTGGGAGTGGTCTATGGCTACACCTTC

d_call: -
v_call: TRBV2
clone_size: -
cdr3_length: 17
j_call: TRBJ1-2
cdr3_aa: CASSTSTERRDSYGYTF
cdr3_nt: TGTGCCAGCAGTACCAGTACCGAACGCAGGGATTCCTATGGCTACACCTTC

d_call: TRBD1
v_call: TRBV6-6
clone_size: few
cdr3_length: 14
j_call: TRBJ1-6
cdr3_aa: CASGSGGKNSPLHF
cdr3_nt: TGTGCCAGCGGATCAGGGGGCAAAAATTCACCCCTCCACTTT

d_call: TRBD1
v_call: TRBV2
clone_size: few
cdr3_length: 15
j_call: TRBJ2-1
cdr3_aa: CASSEAGQGGNEQFF
cdr3_nt: TGTGCCAGCAGTGAAGCCGGACAGGGAGGCAATGAGCAGTTCTTC

d_call: -
v_call: TRBV11-3
clone_size: -
cdr3_length: 14
j_call: TRBJ2-5
cdr3_aa: CASSHFSGEETQYF
cdr3_nt: TGTGCCAGCAGCCATTTTTCAGGGGAAGAGACCCAGTACTTC

d_call: TRBD2
v_call: TRBV7-8
clone_size: -
cdr3_length: 16
j_call: TRBJ2-1
cdr3_aa: CASSPLAGSTYNEQFF
cdr3_nt: TGTGCCAGCAGCCCGCTAGCGGGGAGCACTTACAATGAGCAGTTCTTC

d_call: -
v_call: TRBV6-1
clone_size: few
cdr3_length: 16
j_call: TRBJ2-1
cdr3_aa: CASSESMLANYNEQFF
cdr3_nt: TGTGCCAGCAGTGAAAGTATGCTAGCGAATTACAATGAGCAGTTCTTC

d_call: -
v_call: TRBV30
clone_size: once
cdr3_length: 14
j_call: TRBJ1-6
cdr3_aa: CAWSRGSYNSPLHF
cdr3_nt: TGTGCCTGGAGCCGGGGCTCCTATAATTCACCCCTCCACTTT

d_call: TRBD2
v_call: TRBV19
clone_size: few
cdr3_length: 11
j_call: TRBJ2-1
cdr3_aa: CASIAGTKQFF
cdr3_nt: TGTGCCAGTATTGCAGGGACTAAGCAGTTCTTC

d_call: TRBD1
v_call: TRBV9
clone_size: -
cdr3_length: 12
j_call: TRBJ1-2
cdr3_aa: CASGGGSYGYTF
cdr3_nt: TGTGCCAGCGGAGGGGGCAGCTATGGCTACACCTTC

d_call: -
v_call: TRBV10-2
clone_size: -
cdr3_length: 14
j_call: TRBJ2-6
cdr3_aa: CASSQGSGANVLTF
cdr3_nt: TGCGCCAGCAGTCAGGGCTCTGGGGCCAACGTCCTGACTTTC

d_call: TRBD1
v_call: TRBV11-3
clone_size: once
cdr3_length: 18
j_call: TRBJ1-2
cdr3_aa: CASSFTTGTGGLGYGYTF
cdr3_nt: TGTGCCAGCAGCTTTACTACCGGGACAGGGGGCTTGGGTTATGGCTACACCTTC

d_call: -
v_call: TRBV6-5
clone_size: few
cdr3_length: 15
j_call: TRBJ1-5
cdr3_aa: CASSPTTGYNQPQHF
cdr3_nt: TGTGCCAGCAGTCCCACGACAGGCTACAATCAGCCCCAGCATTTT

d_call: TRBD1
v_call: TRBV30
clone_size: -
cdr3_length: 14
j_call: TRBJ1-2
cdr3_aa: CAWTRTGVIGGYTF
cdr3_nt: TGTGCCTGGACCCGGACAGGGGTAATAGGTGGCTACACCTTC

d_call: -
v_call: TRBV6-5
clone_size: -
cdr3_length: 15
j_call: TRBJ1-1
cdr3_aa: CASSLAPTGRTEAFF
cdr3_nt: TGTGCCAGCAGCTTAGCTCCGACAGGTCGGACTGAAGCTTTCTTT

d_call: -
v_call: TRBV29-1
clone_size: once
cdr3_length: 13
j_call: TRBJ2-3
cdr3_aa: CSVEGAGLDTQYF
cdr3_nt: TGCAGCGTTGAGGGGGCAGGCTTGGATACGCAGTATTTT

d_call: -
v_call: TRBV18
clone_size: -
cdr3_length: 14
j_call: TRBJ2-3
cdr3_aa: CASSPSGEVGTQYF
cdr3_nt: TGTGCCAGCTCACCATCAGGGGAAGTGGGTACGCAGTATTTT

d_call: -
v_call: TRBV18
clone_size: once
cdr3_length: 12
j_call: TRBJ2-7
cdr3_aa: CASSPSSYEQYF
cdr3_nt: TGTGCCAGCTCTCCGAGCTCCTACGAGCAGTACTTC

d_call: TRBD2
v_call: TRBV7-9
clone_size: -
cdr3_length: 16
j_call: TRBJ2-3
cdr3_aa: CASSRGGLAGADTQYF
cdr3_nt: TGTGCCAGCAGCCGCGGGGGACTAGCGGGGGCAGATACGCAGTATTTT

d_call: TRBD1
v_call: TRBV27
clone_size: -
cdr3_length: 15
j_call: TRBJ1-4
cdr3_aa: CASSPDRGRLEKLFF
cdr3_nt: TGTGCCAGCAGTCCCGACAGGGGGCGCCTCGAAAAACTGTTTTTT

d_call: -
v_call: TRBV5-1
clone_size: once
cdr3_length: 12
j_call: TRBJ2-7
cdr3_aa: CASSLDRNEQYF
cdr3_nt: TGCGCCAGCAGCCTTGACAGGAACGAGCAGTACTTC

d_call: -
v_call: TRBV2
clone_size: -
cdr3_length: 14
j_call: TRBJ1-6
cdr3_aa: CASEGIEWASPLHF
cdr3_nt: TGTGCCTCGGAGGGAATCGAATGGGCGTCACCCCTCCACTTT

d_call: -
v_call: TRBV19
clone_size: -
cdr3_length: 13
j_call: TRBJ2-1
cdr3_aa: CASSIVLDNEQFF
cdr3_nt: TGTGCCAGTAGTATAGTCCTTGACAATGAGCAGTTCTTC

d_call: -
v_call: TRBV2
clone_size: -
cdr3_length: 20
j_call: TRBJ1-4
cdr3_aa: CASSEALPLMGQGSIEKLFF
cdr3_nt: TGTGCCAGCAGTGAAGCGCTTCCCCTAATGGGACAAGGGAGTATTGAAAAACTGTTTTTT

d_call: -
v_call: TRBV7-9
clone_size: -
cdr3_length: 12
j_call: TRBJ2-5
cdr3_aa: CASSPAGETQYF
cdr3_nt: TGTGCCAGCAGCCCCGCGGGGGAGACCCAGTACTTC

d_call: TRBD1
v_call: TRBV9
clone_size: -
cdr3_length: 15
j_call: TRBJ1-1
cdr3_aa: CASSEPRQGATEAFF
cdr3_nt: TGTGCCAGCAGCGAGCCCAGACAGGGAGCCACTGAAGCTTTCTTT

d_call: -
v_call: TRBV7-2
clone_size: -
cdr3_length: 14
j_call: TRBJ1-2
cdr3_aa: CASSLAAQGLGYTF
cdr3_nt: TGTGCCAGCAGCTTAGCGGCCCAGGGACTGGGCTACACCTTC

d_call: TRBD1
v_call: TRBV18
clone_size: -
cdr3_length: 15
j_call: TRBJ1-1
cdr3_aa: CASSPLQGWNTEAFF
cdr3_nt: TGTGCCAGCTCACCGTTACAGGGGTGGAACACTGAAGCTTTCTTT

d_call: -
v_call: TRBV11-1
clone_size: -
cdr3_length: 14
j_call: TRBJ1-1
cdr3_aa: CASNPQGRDTEAFF
cdr3_nt: TGTGCCAGCAACCCCCAGGGGAGGGACACTGAAGCTTTCTTT

d_call: -
v_call: TRBV30
clone_size: few
cdr3_length: 12
j_call: TRBJ2-3
cdr3_aa: CAWSPSTDTQYF
cdr3_nt: TGTGCCTGGAGCCCTAGCACAGATACGCAGTATTTT

d_call: TRBD1
v_call: TRBV6-1
clone_size: few
cdr3_length: 13
j_call: TRBJ1-2
cdr3_aa: CASSETGDYGYTF
cdr3_nt: TGTGCCAGCAGTGAAACAGGGGACTATGGCTACACCTTC

d_call: TRBD1
v_call: TRBV2
clone_size: -
cdr3_length: 16
j_call: TRBJ2-2
cdr3_aa: CASRTVRGRDTGELFF
cdr3_nt: TGTGCCAGCAGGACGGTCAGGGGGCGCGACACCGGGGAGCTGTTTTTT

d_call: -
v_call: TRBV11-3
clone_size: -
cdr3_length: 14
j_call: TRBJ2-1
cdr3_aa: CASSLGTTGNEQFF
cdr3_nt: TGTGCCAGCAGCTTAGGTACGACAGGCAATGAGCAGTTCTTC

d_call: -
v_call: TRBV18
clone_size: -
cdr3_length: 13
j_call: TRBJ2-3
cdr3_aa: CASSLLSTDTQYF
cdr3_nt: TGTGCCAGCTCACTATTAAGCACAGATACGCAGTATTTT

d_call: -
v_call: TRBV9
clone_size: once
cdr3_length: 14
j_call: TRBJ2-7
cdr3_aa: CASSPGGISYEQYF
cdr3_nt: TGTGCCAGCAGCCCAGGAGGGATTTCCTACGAGCAGTACTTC

d_call: TRBD1
v_call: TRBV30
clone_size: -
cdr3_length: 13
j_call: TRBJ1-1
cdr3_aa: CAWSPGGGTEAFF
cdr3_nt: TGTGCCTGGAGTCCAGGGGGTGGCACTGAAGCTTTCTTT

d_call: -
v_call: TRBV7-3
clone_size: -
cdr3_length: 16
j_call: TRBJ1-6
cdr3_aa: CASSLRAPGENSPLHF
cdr3_nt: TGTGCCAGCAGCTTAAGAGCGCCAGGGGAGAATTCACCCCTCCACTTT

d_call: -
v_call: TRBV7-9
clone_size: -
cdr3_length: 14
j_call: TRBJ2-3
cdr3_aa: CASGSLASTDTQYF
cdr3_nt: TGTGCCAGCGGATCCTTAGCTAGCACAGATACGCAGTATTTT

d_call: TRBD1
v_call: TRBV7-2
clone_size: few
cdr3_length: 16
j_call: TRBJ2-2
cdr3_aa: CASSSGQGADTGELFF
cdr3_nt: TGTGCCAGCAGCTCGGGACAGGGGGCAGACACCGGGGAGCTGTTTTTT

d_call: TRBD2
v_call: TRBV28
clone_size: -
cdr3_length: 15
j_call: TRBJ2-1
cdr3_aa: CASSSQLAGYNEQFF
cdr3_nt: TGTGCCAGCAGTTCACAACTAGCGGGGTACAATGAGCAGTTCTTC

d_call: -
v_call: TRBV6-5
clone_size: -
cdr3_length: 12
j_call: TRBJ1-2
cdr3_aa: CAAGTGSGGYTF
cdr3_nt: TGTGCCGCGGGTACGGGATCGGGTGGCTACACCTTC

d_call: TRBD1
v_call: TRBV7-9
clone_size: -
cdr3_length: 16
j_call: TRBJ2-2
cdr3_aa: CASSSWGDRHTGELFF
cdr3_nt: TGTGCCAGCAGCTCATGGGGGGACAGGCACACCGGGGAGCTGTTTTTT

d_call: -
v_call: TRBV29-1
clone_size: -
cdr3_length: 15
j_call: TRBJ2-3
cdr3_aa: CSVVIQRTVTDTQYF
cdr3_nt: TGCAGCGTTGTGATCCAGCGGACGGTCACAGATACGCAGTATTTT

d_call: TRBD2
v_call: TRBV7-9
clone_size: -
cdr3_length: 14
j_call: TRBJ2-5
cdr3_aa: CSSSLAGGGETQYF
cdr3_nt: TGTTCCAGCAGCTTAGCGGGCGGAGGGGAGACCCAGTACTTC

d_call: TRBD2
v_call: TRBV2
clone_size: -
cdr3_length: 16
j_call: TRBJ2-3
cdr3_aa: CASDFVAGGGSDAQYF
cdr3_nt: TGTGCCAGCGATTTCGTAGCGGGAGGGGGATCCGATGCGCAGTATTTT

d_call: TRBD1
v_call: TRBV5-1
clone_size: few
cdr3_length: 14
j_call: TRBJ1-1
cdr3_aa: CASSLGQGGTEAFF
cdr3_nt: TGCGCCAGCAGCCTAGGACAGGGTGGCACTGAAGCTTTCTTT

d_call: TRBD1
v_call: TRBV7-9
clone_size: -
cdr3_length: 17
j_call: TRBJ1-5
cdr3_aa: CSSSLVSQGANNQPQHF
cdr3_nt: TGTTCCAGCAGCTTAGTATCCCAGGGGGCGAACAATCAGCCCCAGCATTTT

d_call: -
v_call: TRBV6-4
clone_size: -
cdr3_length: 14
j_call: TRBJ2-1
cdr3_aa: CASSALGGAYEQFF
cdr3_nt: TGTGCCAGCAGCGCCTTAGGGGGGGCCTATGAGCAGTTCTTC

d_call: TRBD1
v_call: TRBV18
clone_size: -
cdr3_length: 18
j_call: TRBJ1-1
cdr3_aa: CASSPATGGESMNTEAFF
cdr3_nt: TGTGCCAGCTCACCGGCGACAGGGGGCGAGTCAATGAACACTGAAGCTTTCTTT

d_call: TRBD1
v_call: TRBV25-1
clone_size: -
cdr3_length: 14
j_call: TRBJ2-7
cdr3_aa: CASKAAGGAYEQYF
cdr3_nt: TGTGCCAGCAAGGCAGCAGGGGGCGCTTACGAGCAGTACTTC

d_call: TRBD2
v_call: TRBV6-1
clone_size: -
cdr3_length: 14
j_call: TRBJ2-2
cdr3_aa: CASAGRANTGELFF
cdr3_nt: TGTGCCAGCGCGGGGAGGGCGAACACCGGGGAGCTGTTTTTT